This TCR beta chain emerged from a study of tumor-infiltrating lymphocytes in primary liver carcinoma. A primer matching the constant region was used to make TCR beta cDNA from about 500 ng of total RNA. Modified slightly, ARM-PCR produced TCR beta libraries over three nested multiplex PCR rounds. Use of TRBV1-TRBV30 forward primers with a C-beta reverse primer characterized the first two PCR rounds, which lasted roughly 9 cycles each. TCRdb itself ran the multiplex PCR reads through MiXCR, one entry per CDR3 protein. The sample includes fewer than 90,000 distinct CDR3 sequences, around 70% seen only once; the top ten take 15% to 20%. This CDR3 is built from 15 residues. V was pared by 9 bases and J by 8 bases, with 13 bases of the junction left unmatched. The germline V gene encodes CDR1 MNHNS and CDR2 SASEGT. Without any cell sorting, about 18-30 mg of bulk tissue yielded co-extracted RNA and DNA. Surgical resection treated primary liver carcinoma in the patients.

What was sequenced was liver tumor tissue from sampling region 1. Subset here: tumor region T1, superior pole. The chain joins TRBV6-1 to TRBJ2-1; the match to TRBD1 covers 10 bases. This TCR derives from a man in his forties with primary liver carcinoma and hepatitis B virus infection. This CDR3 reads CASTRDRGSYDEQFF. CDR3 in DNA: TGTGCCAGTACCAGGGACAGGGGTTCTTACGATGAGCAGTTCTTC.